These 4 T cell receptor beta chains came from one sample sequenced in a study of shared clonotypes between healthy human individuals. Generated by immunoSEQ multiplex PCR, the TCRdb table keeps only in-frame clones and is missing some. The table has 1.5 million to 2.5 million clones, about 95% seen once; the top ten hold more than 0.95%. As defined, naive CD8 cells were CD45RO-negative and positively selected for CCR7, with terminally differentiated effector memory CD45RA+ cells excluded. Sequencing input: naive CD8+ T cells sorted from blood. Receptors originate from a man aged 18 to 30 in good health.

The gene calls are TRBV4-3 and TRBJ2-1; the D gene is possibly TRBD2 (5 bases). The CDR3 covers 15 residues. The ends were cut back, 3 bases at V and 4 bases at J, with 13 bases in the middle. Per the germline V gene, CDR1 is LGHNA and CDR2 is YSLEER. In DNA, the CDR3 is TGCGCCAGCAGCCAGGAGCGGTCTGTGTACAATGAGCAGTTCTTC. Translated: CASSQERSVYNEQFF.

The chain couples TRBV7-8 to TRBJ1-1; weak D call: TRBD1 (6 bases). This CDR3 has 14 amino acids. The V end lost 3 bases, the J end lost 4 bases, and 12 bases lay between the germline ends. CDR1 SGHVS and CDR2 FQNEAQ come from the germline V gene. The CDR3 is CASSLPGESTEAFF. As DNA, the CDR3 is TGTGCCAGCAGCTTGCCAGGGGAGTCCACTGAAGCTTTCTTT.

V usage is TRBV5-4 and J usage is TRBJ2-3; 13 bases are a match to TRBD2. CDR1 SGHNT and CDR2 YYREEE come from the germline V gene (reference sequence). This CDR3 has 16 amino acids. V was pared by 4 bases and J by 2 bases, with 4 bases of the junction left unmatched. CDR3 loop: CASSQLAGGITDTQYF. The CDR3 nucleotides are TGTGCCAGCAGCCAACTAGCGGGGGGGATCACAGATACGCAGTATTTT. Complete variable domain (other parts from reference TRBV5-4 and TRBJ2-3): ETGVTQSPTHLIKTRGQQVTLRCSSQSGHNTVSWYQQALGQGPQFIFQYYREEENGRGNFPPRFSGLQFPNYSSELNVNALELDDSALYLCASSQLAGGITDTQYFGPGTRLTVL.

This clone was observed a single time. The rearrangement uses TRBV4-2 and TRBJ1-2, with D uncertain. The CDR3 totals 17 residues. Germline V gene lookup returns CDR1 LGHNA and CDR2 YNFKEQ. Between the trimmed V and J ends, which lost 3 bases and 4 bases, there was a span of 21 bases. CDR3 in amino acids: CASSQDTSSDYFYGYTF. Here the CDR3 DNA reads TGTGCCAGCAGCCAGGATACATCGTCGGACTACTTCTATGGCTACACCTTC.